This TCR beta chain was retrieved from a study of Ad26.COV2.S vaccination and SARS-CoV-2 variants. The treatment: some 19 received Ad26.COV2.S at low or high dose, single or two shots; five or six received placebo; per-sample allocation not given. Sampling took place 63 days after the first vaccine or placebo injection. TCRdb's table, derived via immunoSEQ multiplex PCR, lists solely in-frame clones and lacks some. The data hold approximately 460,000 clones, with roughly nine tenths observed a single time. Germline CDR1 reads MNHEY; CDR2 reads SMNVEV (reference sequence). V shed 6 bases and J shed 8 bases, with 13 bases lying between them. CDR3 length equals 12 residues.

This sequence was found in a person aged 18 to 59 who received the Ad26.COV2.S COVID-19 vaccine or a placebo. Sequenced material: peripheral blood, taken in a trial of Ad26.COV2.S vaccine versus placebo. The chain links TRBV27 to TRBJ1-2; D perhaps matches TRBD1 (6 bases). CDR3 nucleotides: TGTGCCAGCAGAGGCTCAGGGGTGGGCTACACCTTC. It specifies CASRGSGVGYTF.